This note documents a single T cell receptor (beta chain) sequence. Its binding antigen is unknown. Base qualities are missing; no much larger clone stands one base away. The sample's time point label, decoded: cells obtained before transplantation from donor or recipient. CD3+CD4+ and CD3+CD8+ populations were FACS-sorted from unstimulated pre-transplant donor and recipient cells taken from spleen or lymph nodes. Receptor amplification or capture employed the immunoSEQ multiplex PCR assay. For most patients, genomic DNA was isolated with the Qiagen DNeasy Blood and Tissue Kit and sent frozen to Adaptive Biotechnologies for TCR sequencing. For most patients, genomic DNA was subjected to high-throughput TCR-beta CDR3 sequencing by Adaptive Biotechnologies. The authors' pipeline ran thus. Adaptive's ImmunoSEQ software supplied the TCR sequencing data for around 19 patients, while MiXCR and VDJtools were used to process three other patients. To correct CD4 versus CD8 sorting errors, any sequence found in both subsets at a frequency ratio below 5:1 was removed. Because the origin of CDR3 nucleotide sequences shared between donor and recipient could not be assigned, those sequences were removed. Alloreactive clones required at least 2-fold expansion over unstimulated cells and minimum CFSE-low frequency of 0.002% (template counts) or 0.001% (read counts). Clones were considered mappable if detected in sequenced pre-transplant spleen, lymph node, or MLR CFSE-low populations of the donor or recipient. Cumulative frequency of alloreactive clones was calculated as a percentage of all sequences weighted by copy number. The table comes from immuneACCESS by way of TCRdb, which keeps in-frame sequences with V and J called. Part of the clones is missing from these tables; in studies checked, under half for an unresolved V gene and the rest for unknown reasons. D and trimming were read from the DNA, whereas the V and J calls and clone size are those reported in that table. The sample table lists over 65,000 clones, 80% to 95% of them with a count of one. The ten largest make up 7.6% of the sample.

The record originates from a study of graft-versus-host responses after intestinal transplantation (dated by TCRdb to about 2021). Turning to the overall study: The transplants that recipients received were multivisceral, liver-intestinal, or isolated intestinal. To identify alloreactive clones, pre-transplant mixed lymphocyte reaction products were sequenced and compared with unstimulated pre-transplant donor and recipient T cells. Bulk TCR-beta CDR3 sequencing was used to track graft-versus-host and host-versus-graft alloreactive T cell clones in the graft, circulation and bone marrow after intestinal transplantation. Of the roughly 24 intestinal transplant recipients enrolled in the cohort, one of whom was a retransplant, a few patients without pretransplant specimens were excluded. A peak of at least 4% donor T cells among recipient peripheral blood mononuclear cells was the definition used for donor T cell macrochimerism. All recipients received anti-thymocyte globulin induction followed by maintenance tacrolimus and steroids for two to four years. Rather than going through the commercial service, samples from a few later patients were sequenced in-house on an Illumina MiSeq and processed with MiXCR.

The research as a whole found: GvH clones turned up in recipient bone marrow, with some appearing earlier in ileal mucosa or blood, a pattern consistent with an intestinal mucosal origin. Early after transplant, peak levels of circulating GvH clones were associated with declines in HvG clones. High GvH to HvG T cell clonal ratios were observed in the allografts of patients with donor T cell macrochimerism. Conclusions were limited by the relatively low number and heterogeneity of intestinal transplant patients.

The sample was unstimulated CD8+ T cells sorted from spleen or lymph node cells, taken before transplant. This receptor was obtained from a human donor who was the organ donor for an intestinal transplant.

The DNA sequence is given as TGTGCCAGCAGACAAGGGACTAGTATTTACAATGAGCAGTTCTTC. Its product reads: CASRQGTSIYNEQFF. The chain joins TRBV28 to TRBJ2-1, and 8 bases in between align with TRBD2. Spanning cysteine to phenylalanine, the CDR3 consists of 15 amino acids. Only the CDR3 portion is preserved as DNA: 45 bases, with reading frame beginning at the first base. Looking up the germline V gene yields CDR1 MDHEN and CDR2 SYDVKM. The germline V end is reduced by 6 bases and the J end by 4 bases; junction bases left unmatched: 8.